These 17 T cell receptor beta chains originate from one sample sequenced in a study of blood T cell repertoires in COVID-19. Clones were sequenced by immunoSEQ multiplex PCR, and TCRdb holds only the in-frame ones, with some missing. The sample records under 200,000 clones, about nine tenths being singletons. Sequencing used peripheral blood. The receptors come from a man aged 45 to 65 with acute or convalescent COVID-19.

The genes are TRBV30 and TRBJ1-4, with TRBD1 matching 7 bases. The germline gives CDR1 GTSNPN, CDR2 SVGIG (reference sequence). The CDR3 contains 14 residues. The trim removed 8 bases at V and 0 bases at J, leaving 6 bases unmatched. The CDR3 DNA sequence: TGTGCCAGAAACACAGGGGCAACTAATGAAAAACTGTTTTTT. It is translated as CARNTGATNEKLFF.

This rearrangement joins TRBV4-3 to TRBJ1-5, with 8 bases aligning to TRBD1. J gave up 5 bases and V 1 base, and 1 base lay outside the gene matches. The CDR3 is made up of 14 amino acids. Germline-derived CDR1 and CDR2 are LGHNA and YSLEER. CDR3 DNA: TGCGCCAGCAGCCAAGCGACAGGGGATCAGCCCCAGCATTTT. Protein sequence: CASSQATGDQPQHF.

The rearrangement uses TRBV18 and TRBJ2-7; 8 bases match TRBD2. CDR1 and CDR2 from the germline V gene are KGHSH and LQKENI. Trimming took 3 bases from V and 5 from J; bases not matched to a gene: 12. This CDR3 has 16 amino acids. CDR3 nucleotides: TGTGCCAGCTCACCCCCCGGCGGGGGGAGGAGAGACGAGCAGTACTTC. This translates into CASSPPGGGRRDEQYF.

This sequence joins TRBV5-1 and TRBJ1-1, with 7 bases fitting TRBD1. CDR1 is SGHRS and CDR2 is YFSETQ in the germline V gene. This CDR3 is built from 14 residues. The junction had 8 bases not matched to a gene; V was cut back by 4 bases and J by 5 bases. The CDR3 DNA reads as TGCGCCAGCAGCCCCAGGACAGGCGGGACTGAAGCTTTCTTT. This gives the protein CASSPRTGGTEAFF.

The rearrangement joins TRBV6-6 to TRBJ1-5; D may be TRBD1 (5 bases). V was trimmed by 0 bases and J by 1 base, leaving 10 bases between them. CDR1 is MNHNY and CDR2 is SVGAGI in the germline V gene (reference sequence). The CDR3 sequence is 16 residues long. The CDR3 here is CASSYSMGGSNQPQHF. In DNA form, the CDR3 reads TGTGCCAGCAGTTACTCAATGGGGGGGAGCAATCAGCCCCAGCATTTT.

The V gene is TRBV7-2, the J gene TRBJ2-3; 8 bases agree with TRBD1. CDR1 and CDR2 (germline): SGHTA, FQGNSA. The CDR3 loop spans 17 amino acids. V was pared by 5 bases and J by 2 bases, with 12 bases of the junction left unmatched. CDR3 region: CASSRRIGQGNTDTQYF. Here the CDR3 DNA reads TGTGCCAGCAGCCGCAGGATTGGACAGGGTAACACAGATACGCAGTATTTT. Together with reference TRBV7-2 and TRBJ2-3, the CDR3 gives the full variable domain: GAGVSQSPSNKVTEKGKDVELRCDPISGHTALYWYRQSLGQGLEFLIYFQGNSAPDKSGLPSDRFSAERTGGSVSTLTIQRTQQEDSAVYLCASSRRIGQGNTDTQYFGPGTRLTVL.

The J gene is TRBJ1-5, the V gene TRBV27, with D possibly matching TRBD1 (6 bases). CDR3 length: 16 residues. Trimming took off 5 bases at V and 0 bases at J, with 14 bases between the two ends. Germline V CDR1 and CDR2: MNHEY, SMNVEV (reference sequence). The DNA of the CDR3 is TGTGCCAGCAGTGCCAGGACAGACTATAGCAATCAGCCCCAGCATTTT. This gives the protein CASSARTDYSNQPQHF.

This sequence joins TRBV10-3 and TRBJ1-5, with D maybe TRBD1 (6 bases). Germline V gives CDR1 ENHRY, CDR2 SYGVKD. The V gene lost 3 bases and the J gene lost 5 bases, with 11 bases spanning the gap. There are 14 residues in the CDR3. As DNA, the CDR3 is TGTGCCATCAGTGATTTGGGGGCGGATCAGCCCCAGCATTTT. Its translation: CAISDLGADQPQHF.

The chain combines TRBV7-2 with TRBJ2-5; 9 nucleotides match TRBD2. The germline V gene encodes CDR1 SGHTA and CDR2 FQGNSA. This CDR3 has 16 amino acids. V gave up 1 base and J gave up 4 bases; unmatched junction bases: 7. CDR3 region: CASSLGGLAVGETQYF. Here the CDR3 DNA reads TGTGCCAGCAGCTTAGGGGGACTAGCAGTTGGAGAGACCCAGTACTTC.

The V and J genes are TRBV24-1 and TRBJ1-2; TRBD1 agrees at 8 bases. The germline CDR1 and CDR2 sequences are KGHDR and SFDVKD. J was trimmed by 4 bases and V by 3 bases; bases with no gene match: 3. The CDR3 has 14 residues. CDR3 in amino acids: CATSDRGTGYGYTF. CDR3 bases: TGTGCCACCAGTGATCGCGGGACAGGCTATGGCTACACCTTC.

This clone has a single count. The chain links TRBV7-8 to TRBJ1-1, with D perhaps TRBD1 (6 bases). Trimming pared 1 base from V and 0 bases from J, leaving 9 bases between. Germline values: CDR1 SGHVS, CDR2 FQNEAQ. This CDR3 has 15 residues. Here the CDR3 reads CASSLGTGMNTEAFF. For the CDR3, the DNA is TGTGCCAGCAGCTTAGGAACAGGGATGAACACTGAAGCTTTCTTT.

This rearrangement joins TRBV7-9 to TRBJ2-5; TRBD1 aligns across 7 bases. CDR1 SEHNR and CDR2 FQNEAQ come from the germline V gene (reference sequence). The CDR3 sequence is 14 residues long. J gave up 5 bases and V 5 bases, and 8 bases lay outside the gene matches. CDR3 sequence reads: CASSASWGQETQYF. The CDR3 nucleotides are TGTGCCAGCAGCGCATCCTGGGGACAGGAGACCCAGTACTTC. The full variable domain, with the rest looked up from reference TRBV7-9 and TRBJ2-5, is DTGVSQNPRHKITKRGQNVTFRCDPISEHNRLYWYRQTLGQGPEFLTYFQNEAQLEKSRLLSDRFSAERPKGSFSTLEIQRTEQGDSAMYLCASSASWGQETQYFGPGTRLLVL.

The chain is built from TRBV6-6 and TRBJ2-7, with D unresolved. The germline gives CDR1 MNHNY, CDR2 SVGAGI (reference sequence). CDR3 length: 16 residues. V lost 5 bases to trimming and J lost 3 bases, with 20 bases between them. CDR3 DNA sequence: TGTGCCAGCAGTCACGTCCTGACACATACCCACTACGAGCAGTACTTC. Amino acids: CASSHVLTHTHYEQYF.

This chain uses TRBV7-9 with TRBJ2-3; 9 nucleotides agree with TRBD1. This CDR3 is 17 amino acids long. Germline assignment: CDR1 SEHNR and CDR2 FQNEAQ (reference sequence). The ends lost 1 base at V and 1 base at J; junction bases unmatched: 6. The CDR3 DNA is TGTGCCAGCAGCTTAGAGGACAGGGGTTCGGGCACAGATACGCAGTATTTT. It encodes CASSLEDRGSGTDTQYF.

The chain employs TRBV7-3 and TRBJ2-5; 12 positions match TRBD1. V dropped 2 bases and J dropped 4; count of bases not matched to a gene: 5. The CDR3 runs to 16 residues. Germline CDR1 reads SGHTA; CDR2 reads FQGTGA. CDR3 loop: CASSLDGTGGGETQYF. As DNA, the CDR3 is TGTGCCAGCAGCTTAGACGGGACAGGGGGCGGAGAGACCCAGTACTTC.

The genes are TRBV7-7 and TRBJ2-1; 12 bases agree with TRBD2. The CDR3 totals 16 residues. V lost 5 bases and J lost 4; bases outside the gene matches: 6. Germline assignment: CDR1 SSHAT and CDR2 FNYEAQ (reference sequence). Here the CDR3 reads CASSPGTSGRYNEQFF. In DNA form, the CDR3 reads TGTGCCAGCAGCCCGGGTACTAGCGGGAGGTACAATGAGCAGTTCTTC.

This chain links TRBV24-1 with TRBJ1-4; D perhaps matches TRBD1 (5 bases). V was trimmed by 7 bases and J by 3 bases, leaving 11 bases between them. CDR1 is KGHDR, CDR2 SFDVKD, per germline. The CDR3 is made up of 14 amino acids. CDR3 protein: CATRTPGSNEKLFF. CDR3 nucleotide sequence: TGTGCCACCAGGACCCCAGGGTCTAATGAAAAACTGTTTTTT.